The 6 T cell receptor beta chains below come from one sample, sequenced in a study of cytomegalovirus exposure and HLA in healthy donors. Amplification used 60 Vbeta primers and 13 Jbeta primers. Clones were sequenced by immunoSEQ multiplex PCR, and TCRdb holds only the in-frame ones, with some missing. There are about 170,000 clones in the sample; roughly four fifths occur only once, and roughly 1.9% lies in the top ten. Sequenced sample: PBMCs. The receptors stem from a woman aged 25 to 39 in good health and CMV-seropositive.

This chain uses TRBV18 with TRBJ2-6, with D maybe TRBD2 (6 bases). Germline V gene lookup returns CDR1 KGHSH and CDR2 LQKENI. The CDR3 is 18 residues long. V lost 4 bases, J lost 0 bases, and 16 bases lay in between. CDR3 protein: CASSLLAVLSSGANVLTF. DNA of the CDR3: TGTGCCAGCTCACTCTTAGCGGTATTGAGCTCTGGGGCCAACGTCCTGACTTTC.

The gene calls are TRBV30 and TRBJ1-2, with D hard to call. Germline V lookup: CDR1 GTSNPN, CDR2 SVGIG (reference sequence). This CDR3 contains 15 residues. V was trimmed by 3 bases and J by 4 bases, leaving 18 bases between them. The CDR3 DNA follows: TGTGCCTGGAGGGAGGCCGGTGGCGGATTCTATGGCTACACCTTC. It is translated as CAWREAGGGFYGYTF. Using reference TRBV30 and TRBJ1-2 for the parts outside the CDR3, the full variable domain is SQTIHQWPATLVQPVGSPLSLECTVEGTSNPNLYWYRQAAGRGLQLLFYSVGIGQISSEVPQNLSASRPQDRQFILSSKKLLLSDSGFYLCAWREAGGGFYGYTFGSGTRLTVV.

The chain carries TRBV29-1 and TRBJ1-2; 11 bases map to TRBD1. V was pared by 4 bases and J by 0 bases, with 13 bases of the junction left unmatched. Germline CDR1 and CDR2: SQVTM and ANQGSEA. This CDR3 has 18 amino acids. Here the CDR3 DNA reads TGCAGCGTTGGTCTTGCCCCGGGACAGGGGGTAGCTAACTATGGCTACACCTTC. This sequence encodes CSVGLAPGQGVANYGYTF.

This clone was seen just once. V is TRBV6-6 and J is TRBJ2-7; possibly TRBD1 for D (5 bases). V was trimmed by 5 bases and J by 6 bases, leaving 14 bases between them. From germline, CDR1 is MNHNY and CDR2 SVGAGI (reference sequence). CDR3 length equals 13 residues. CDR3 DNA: TGTGCCAGCAGTCCTCAACCAGGGTCCGAGCAGTACTTC. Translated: CASSPQPGSEQYF.

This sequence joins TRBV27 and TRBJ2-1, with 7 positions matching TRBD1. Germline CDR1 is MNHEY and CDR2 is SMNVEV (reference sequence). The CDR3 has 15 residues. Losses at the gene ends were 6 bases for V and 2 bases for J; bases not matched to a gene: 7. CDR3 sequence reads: CASRLGTAAYNEQFF. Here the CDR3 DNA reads TGTGCCAGCAGACTCGGGACAGCAGCCTACAATGAGCAGTTCTTC.

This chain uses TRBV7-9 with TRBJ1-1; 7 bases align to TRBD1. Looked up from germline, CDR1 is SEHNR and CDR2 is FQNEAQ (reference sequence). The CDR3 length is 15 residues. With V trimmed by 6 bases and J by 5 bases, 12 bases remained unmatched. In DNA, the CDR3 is TGTGCCAGCAGTCCTGGCGGGACAGTCGGGACTGAAGCTTTCTTT. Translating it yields CASSPGGTVGTEAFF.